Below, 5 T cell receptor beta chains from the same sample are listed, as sequenced in a study of T-cell reconstitution after alpha-beta-depleted transplantation in children. Using unique molecular identifiers, the investigators prepared the TCRbeta library. In TCRdb, the PCR reads were re-called with MiXCR into one record per CDR3 protein. The sample comprises about 22,000 distinct CDR3 sequences, about a tenth of which are singletons, and over 20% rests with the top ten. Source: PBMCs from the stem cell graft donor, taken from the stem cell graft. The origin of the receptors is a human donor who donated a stem cell graft to a child with chronic granulomatous disease.

The table lists this clonotype with many counts. The V call is TRBV4-1, the J call TRBJ2-7; no definite D call. In germline, CDR1 is MGHRA, CDR2 YSYEKL. This CDR3 is built from 13 residues. Trimming stripped 5 bases from V and 0 bases from J, with 8 bases between. The CDR3 DNA reads as TGCGCCAGCAGCGCTATTAGCTCCTACGAGCAGTACTTC. Protein product: CASSAISSYEQYF.

The table lists this clonotype with many counts. The J gene is TRBJ2-1, the V gene TRBV19, with 9 bases aligning to TRBD2. Per germline, CDR1 LNHDA and CDR2 SQIVND (reference sequence). The CDR3 runs 15 residues. J lost 8 bases, V lost 3 bases, and 8 bases had no gene match. The CDR3 DNA follows: TGTGCCAGTAGTATGGTGGCGGGAGGGCTTGATGAGCAGTTCTTC. Protein: CASSMVAGGLDEQFF.

This clonotype was detected ten times or more. The chain employs TRBV29-1 and TRBJ1-1, with a weak D call TRBD1 (5 bases). Trimming left V 0 bases short and J 5 bases short, with 10 bases between. Germline V gene lookup returns CDR1 SQVTM and CDR2 ANQGSEA. There are 13 residues in the CDR3. The CDR3 DNA reads as TGCAGCGTTGAAGAGATGGGGGGTACTGAAGCTTTCTTT. The encoded protein is CSVEEMGGTEAFF.

This clonotype was found many times. The V and J genes are TRBV24-1 and TRBJ2-1; 7 positions match TRBD2. Looked up from germline, CDR1 is KGHDR and CDR2 is SFDVKD. The junction had 9 bases not matched to a gene; V was cut back by 3 bases and J by 5 bases. The CDR3 covers 16 residues. CDR3 protein: CATSDPPTSPNNEQFF. DNA for the CDR3: TGTGCCACCAGTGATCCTCCGACTAGCCCTAACAATGAGCAGTTCTTC.

Within the sample, this clonotype is medium-sized. This chain links TRBV15 with TRBJ2-5; no definite D call. Germline CDR1 LNHNV, CDR2 YYDKDF (reference sequence). Trimming took 0 bases from V and 1 from J, leaving 9 bases between them. This CDR3 is built from 15 residues. DNA of the CDR3: TGTGCCACCAGCAGAGATCTGGATATCCAAGAGACCCAGTACTTC. Its protein product is CATSRDLDIQETQYF.